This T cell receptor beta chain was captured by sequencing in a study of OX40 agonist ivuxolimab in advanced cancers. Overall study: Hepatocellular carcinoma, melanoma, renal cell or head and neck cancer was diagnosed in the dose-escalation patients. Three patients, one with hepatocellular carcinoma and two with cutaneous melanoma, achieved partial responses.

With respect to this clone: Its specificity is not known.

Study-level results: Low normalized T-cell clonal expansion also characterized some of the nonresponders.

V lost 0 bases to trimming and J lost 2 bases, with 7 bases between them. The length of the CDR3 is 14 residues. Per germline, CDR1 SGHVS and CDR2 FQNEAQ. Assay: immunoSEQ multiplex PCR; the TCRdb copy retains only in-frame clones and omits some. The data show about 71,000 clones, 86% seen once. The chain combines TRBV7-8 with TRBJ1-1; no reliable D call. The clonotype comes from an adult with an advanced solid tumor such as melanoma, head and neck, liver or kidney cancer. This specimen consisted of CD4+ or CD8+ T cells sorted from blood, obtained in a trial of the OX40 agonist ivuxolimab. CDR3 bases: TGTGCCAGCAGCTTAGCTACGGAAAACACTGAAGCTTTCTTT. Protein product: CASSLATENTEAFF. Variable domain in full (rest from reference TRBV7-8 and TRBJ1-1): GAGVSQSPRYKVAKRGQDVALRCDPISGHVSLFWYQQALGQGPEFLTYFQNEAQLDKSGLPSDRFFAERPEGSVSTLKIQRTQQEDSAVYLCASSLATENTEAFFGQGTRLTVV.